The subject of this entry is one T cell receptor (beta chain). As yet, its antigen is unknown. Relative to the germline gene, one junction end is altered; a read error may explain this. The PCR employed 60 Vbeta primers together with 13 Jbeta primers. The data were produced by immunoSEQ multiplex PCR, yet TCRdb's version contains in-frame clones alone and is incomplete. The table lists some 70,000 clones, around three quarters of them singletons, with less than 7.5% in the top ten. The CDR3 runs 13 residues. The germline gives CDR1 MNHEY, CDR2 SMNVEV (reference sequence). The data were taken from a study of cytomegalovirus exposure and HLA in healthy donors. Study findings and constraints: Listed as cytomegalovirus-associated were 164 TCR beta chains.

The sequence came from a man aged 50 to 60 in good health and CMV-seronegative. Input material: PBMCs. The gene calls are TRBV27 and TRBJ2-7; D is unresolved. This CDR3 is CASSFRPSHEQYF. The DNA of the CDR3 is TGTGCCAGCAGTTTCAGGCCCTCCCACGAGCAGTACTTC.